Shown below are 12 T cell receptor beta chains from a single sample sequenced in a study of molecular identifiers for immune sequencing clone quantification. TCRdb re-derived calls from the PCR reads in MiXCR, one entry per CDR3 protein. Altogether around 54,000 distinct CDR3 sequences are present, less than 25% being singletons, with the ten largest covering over 1.5%. The specimen was naive CD8+ T cells from blood, with Jurkat cell RNA spiked in. As to subset: FACS-sorted CD8+CD4-CCR7+CD45RA+ naive T cells. These receptors all stem from a human donor in good health. Some libraries in this study had Jurkat cell RNA spiked in.

With regard to this clonotype: One junction end does not reproduce the germline sequence, and a read error may be involved. The chain couples TRBV4-3 to TRBJ1-3; D may be TRBD1 (5 bases). CDR3 size: 15 residues. CDR1 LGHNA and CDR2 YSLEER come from the germline V gene. This chain's CDR3 is CASRQEGQSGNPIYF. The CDR3 nucleotides are TGCGCCAGCCGCCAAGAAGGACAATCTGGAAACCCCATATATTTT.

This clonotype was counted many times. The J gene is TRBJ2-7, the V gene TRBV6-5; D call uncertain. CDR3 size: 16 residues. The germline V gene has CDR1 MNHEY and CDR2 SVGAGI. V gave up 0 bases and J gave up 0 bases, with 12 bases separating them. The CDR3 loop is CASSYSKAAASYEQYF. CDR3 bases: TGTGCCAGCAGTTACTCGAAGGCGGCAGCCTCCTACGAGCAGTACTTC.

At least ten counts were recorded for this clonotype. This chain links TRBV12-3 or TRBV12-4 with TRBJ2-1; D unclear. The CDR3 is made up of 14 amino acids. Trimming shortened V by 3 bases and J by 8 bases, and 14 bases separated the two germline ends. In DNA, the CDR3 is TGTGCCAGCAGTTTTATGTCAGGAGCCCATGAGCAGTTCTTC. Translated, it gives CASSFMSGAHEQFF.

There are many counts of this clonotype. The gene calls are TRBV28 and TRBJ2-7, with a possible D match to TRBD1 (6 bases). The CDR3 totals 16 residues. Trimming removed 5 bases at V and 0 bases at J, with 17 bases between. Germline values: CDR1 MDHEN, CDR2 SYDVKM. CDR3: CASSTLTGLNSYEQYF. CDR3 bases: TGTGCCAGCAGTACACTAACAGGGTTAAACTCCTACGAGCAGTACTTC.

This clonotype occurred many times. This chain uses TRBV4-3 with TRBJ1-1, with D possibly TRBD1 on 5 matching bases. Germline V gene sequence: CDR1 LGHNA, CDR2 YSLEER. V was pared by 0 bases and J by 2 bases, with 10 bases between. There are 15 residues in the CDR3. Written as DNA, the CDR3 is TGCGCCAGCAGCCAAGACAGGGCCCCAAACACTGAAGCTTTCTTT. Its protein is CASSQDRAPNTEAFF.

Many counts were recorded for this clonotype. V usage is TRBV4-3 and J usage is TRBJ2-7; perhaps TRBD1 as D (5 bases). V was pared by 2 bases and J by 3 bases, with 11 bases between. Germline V gene lookup returns CDR1 LGHNA and CDR2 YSLEER. The CDR3 length is 14 residues. The chain's CDR3 is CASSQSRVGYEQYF. Written as DNA, the CDR3 is TGCGCCAGCAGCCAATCCAGGGTTGGCTACGAGCAGTACTTC.

This clonotype was detected many times. Here the CDR3 reads CASSFNSGSTDTQYF. The CDR3 DNA reads as TGTGCCAGCAGCTTTAATTCAGGGTCCACAGATACGCAGTATTTT. The chain is built from TRBV28 and TRBJ2-3, with a weak D call TRBD1 (5 bases). Germline CDR1 MDHEN, CDR2 SYDVKM. The CDR3 extends over 15 amino acids. V dropped 6 bases and J dropped 2 bases, with 15 bases sitting between them. The full variable domain, with the rest looked up from reference TRBV28 and TRBJ2-3, is DVKVTQSSRYLVKRTGEKVFLECVQDMDHENMFWYRQDPGLGLRLIYFSYDVKMKEKGDIPEGYSVSREKKERFSLILESASTNQTSMYLCASSFNSGSTDTQYFGPGTRLTVL.

The rearrangement links TRBV20-1 to TRBJ2-4; D possibly corresponds to TRBD2 (6 bases). Germline V gene sequence: CDR1 DFQATT, CDR2 SNEGSKA (reference sequence). The CDR3 totals 17 residues. V was pared by 2 bases and J by 0 bases, with 17 bases between. CDR3 DNA sequence: TGCAGTGCTAGACCGATAGCGGAGCTAATAGCCAAAAACATTCAGTACTTC. It codes for CSARPIAELIAKNIQYF.

With respect to this clonotype: A much more abundant neighbour one base away suggests this may be a read error. The chain combines TRBV12-3 or TRBV12-4 with TRBJ2-3; D remains unclear. Trimming shortened V by 5 bases and J by 7 bases, and 13 bases separated the two germline ends. There are 13 residues in the CDR3. The CDR3: CASSHSDYNTQYF. In DNA, the CDR3 is TGTGCCAGCAGTCACAGTGATTACAATACGCAGTATTTT.

This clonotype was seen many times. The V gene is TRBV13, the J gene TRBJ2-3, with a possible D match to TRBD2 (6 bases). CDR1 is PRHDT, CDR2 FYEKMQ, per germline (reference sequence). V was shortened by 5 bases and J by 9 bases, with 15 bases between the two germline ends. The CDR3 has 13 residues. The CDR3 DNA reads TGTGCCAGCAGCGAAGTGGGGGGTGAAACGCAGTATTTT. Its translation: CASSEVGGETQYF.

By share, this clonotype counts as medium-sized. The chain is built from TRBV9 and TRBJ2-2, with D tentatively TRBD1 (5 bases). Trimming left V 3 bases short and J 5 bases short, with 17 bases between. The V gene's germline CDR1 is SGDLS and CDR2 YYNGEE. The CDR3 extends over 16 amino acids. Here the CDR3 reads CASSAFDSYNTGELFF. For the CDR3, the DNA is TGTGCCAGCAGCGCTTTCGACAGTTACAATACCGGGGAGCTGTTTTTT.

In regard to this clonotype: Since a much larger clone is just one base distant, this may be a read error. This chain links TRBV13 with TRBJ2-3, with D possibly matching TRBD2 (5 bases). This CDR3 has 18 amino acids. Germline V CDR1 and CDR2: PRHDT, FYEKMQ (reference sequence). The CDR3 DNA follows: TGTGCCGGCAGCCTCCGTCGTTCACAGTTCGGGGGCACAGATACGCAGTATTTT. It yields the protein CAGSLRRSQFGGTDTQYF.